The rows below give T cell receptor beta chains drawn from one sample of a study of CD8+ T cells in alopecia areata. Libraries were prepared by immunoSEQ multiplex PCR; TCRdb keeps only in-frame clonotypes and omits some of them. The sample holds under 300,000 clones; about 60% are singletons and the top ten take about 0.89%. The specimen comprised CD4+ T cells sorted from blood, sampled at week 52, from a patient treated with tofacitinib. These receptors originate from a human donor with alopecia areata. Each CDR3 is given with its conserved first and last residue.

TRBV12-5,TRBJ2-5,CASGLSQETQYF
TRBV23-1,TRBJ2-3,CASSQSQPDTQYF
TRBV2,TRBJ1-2,CASSSRASYGYTF
TRBV5-1,TRBJ2-5,CASSTGLAGVQETQYF
TRBV30,TRBJ1-2,CAWSVGGGLGYTF
TRBV5-1,TRBJ2-1,CASSLGGNLGYNEQFF
TRBV5-1,TRBJ2-5,CASSGTPPGETQYF
TRBV27,TRBJ1-1,CASSLLGTGNTEAFF
TRBV2,TRBJ2-2,CASSPPDLGPGELFF
TRBV2,TRBJ2-2,CASSEWTITGELFF
TRBV5-1,TRBJ2-6,CASSPGEGFSGANVLTF
TRBV6-5,TRBJ1-2,CASRTSEGGYTF
TRBV29-1,TRBJ1-2,CSVEGKGGYTF
TRBV5-1,TRBJ1-2,CASSLVGADYGYTF
TRBV2,TRBJ1-2,CASSEGRGPGGYTF
TRBV2,TRBJ2-7,CASSGDYSYEQYF
TRBV29-1,TRBJ2-3,CSGRTGASTDTQYF
TRBV2,TRBJ1-5,CASNWGRVNQPQHF
TRBV6-1,TRBJ1-4,CASSQTQGANEKLFF
TRBV10-3,TRBJ2-5,CAISRDAGQETQYF
TRBV30,TRBJ1-2,CAWTRDRAYYGYTF
TRBV29-1,TRBJ2-5,CSVDRGSGETQYF
TRBV5-1,TRBJ1-2,CASSPAGGGYTF
TRBV29-1,TRBJ1-1,CSVEGQQNTEAFF
TRBV6-1,TRBJ1-2,CASRTDRNYGYTF
TRBV2,TRBJ1-6,CASSADRGRSPLHF
TRBV5-1,TRBJ2-1,CASSWPRGLSSYNEQFF
TRBV5-1,TRBJ2-3,CASSSPQGAQGTDTQYF
TRBV6-5,TRBJ1-2,CASSYGGGDYGYTF
TRBV30,TRBJ2-3,CAWSFGGSDTQYF
TRBV11-2,TRBJ1-1,CASSAIGRGTEAFF
TRBV6-1,TRBJ2-3,CASRVHNGDTQYF
TRBV7-2,TRBJ2-5,CASSWSWETQYF
TRBV23-1,TRBJ1-4,CASSQSPGRTNEKLFF
TRBV30,TRBJ1-6,CAWSRRAANSPLHF
TRBV5-6,TRBJ2-5,CASSPRTEEETQYF
TRBV5-1,TRBJ2-2,CASSLGRETAGELFF
TRBV5-6,TRBJ1-5,CASSLGLNSNQPQHF
TRBV30,TRBJ1-2,CAWGTGKEYGYTF
TRBV21-1,TRBJ1-1,CAGGQMNTEAFF
TRBV6-1,TRBJ1-5,CASSDRESNQPQHF